Listed here are 29 T cell receptor beta chains from one sample, sequenced in a study of CD8 T cells in Susac syndrome. cDNA came from about 0.5 to 1 ug RNA primed by random hexamers. TCRdb called the immunoSEQ multiplex PCR reads again in MiXCR, with one record for every CDR3 protein. The table lists about 250,000 distinct CDR3 sequences, 80% to 95% of them singletons. Sequencing used CD4+ T cells from PBMCs. The receptors originated from a human donor with multiple sclerosis.

This rearrangement joins TRBV20-1 to TRBJ1-4, with unresolved D. CDR1 is DFQATT and CDR2 is SNEGSKA in the germline V gene (reference sequence). The CDR3 extends over 14 amino acids. V gave up 6 bases and J gave up 9 bases, with 20 bases separating them. CDR3 sequence (DNA): TGCAGTGCCCCTGTGCCCAGGTTGGGGAAAAAACTGTTTTTT. Its translation is CSAPVPRLGKKLFF.

This clonotype was detected once. This chain uses TRBV12-3 or TRBV12-4 with TRBJ1-1, with a tentative D call TRBD1 (6 bases). V shed 3 bases and J shed 4 bases, with 15 bases lying between them. The CDR3 contains 15 residues. The CDR3, as DNA: TGTGCCAGCAGTTTCGGGCGGGGGGCGGTCACTGAAGCTTTCTTT. Translation gives CASSFGRGAVTEAFF.

The rearrangement uses TRBV29-1 and TRBJ2-5; 7 bases fit TRBD2. The V gene's germline CDR1 is SQVTM and CDR2 ANQGSEA. V shed 5 bases and J 5 bases; nucleotides not matched to a gene: 2. The CDR3 sequence is 11 residues long. The CDR3: CSVRGVETQYF. In DNA form, the CDR3 reads TGCAGCGTTCGGGGGGTGGAGACCCAGTACTTC.

The chain couples TRBV20-1 to TRBJ2-5; tentative D call: TRBD1 (6 bases). The germline V gene encodes CDR1 DFQATT and CDR2 SNEGSKA (reference sequence). Trimming removed 2 bases at V and 1 base at J, with 14 bases between. The CDR3 is 15 amino acids. The CDR3 protein is CSARILQGSQETQYF. The CDR3 region has the DNA TGCAGTGCTAGAATCCTTCAGGGGAGCCAAGAGACCCAGTACTTC.

The chain joins TRBV3-1 to TRBJ1-5; no firm D call. This CDR3 comprises 14 residues. Germline CDR1 and CDR2: LGHDT and YNNKEL (reference sequence). Trimming stripped 2 bases from V and 1 base from J, with 6 bases between. The CDR3 DNA follows: TGTGCCAGCAGCCAATCTCACAGCAATCAGCCCCAGCATTTT. This sequence encodes CASSQSHSNQPQHF.

CDR3 sequence reads: CASSAFPGGTGELFF. The CDR3 DNA sequence: TGTGCCAGCAGTGCGTTCCCCGGGGGGACCGGGGAGCTGTTTTTT. This chain connects TRBV25-1 to TRBJ2-2; 7 bases are shared with TRBD2. The germline V gene has CDR1 MGHDK and CDR2 SYGVNS. After removal of 4 bases from V and 5 bases from J, the junction contained 7 bases not matched to a gene. This CDR3 is built from 15 residues.

This chain joins TRBV12-3 or TRBV12-4 and TRBJ2-1, with 9 nucleotides matching TRBD2. The J segment lost 6 bases and the V segment lost 7 bases, leaving 10 bases of the junction unmatched. The CDR3 contains 15 residues. CDR3 coding DNA: TGTGCCAGCACCGTAGTGACTAGCGGTCTCAATGAGCAGTTCTTC. Its protein product is CASTVVTSGLNEQFF.

The rearrangement uses TRBV4-1 and TRBJ1-5; perhaps TRBD1 as D (5 bases). The germline V gene encodes CDR1 MGHRA and CDR2 YSYEKL. Trimming stripped 1 base from V and 4 bases from J, with 11 bases between. The CDR3 has 15 amino acids. The CDR3 region is CASSQVWGLNQPQHF. The CDR3 DNA is TGCGCCAGCAGCCAAGTCTGGGGGTTAAATCAGCCCCAGCATTTT.

This clonotype appeared once. The J gene is TRBJ1-1, the V gene TRBV10-3; unclear D gene. V lost 7 bases to trimming and J lost 1 base, with 4 bases between them. The CDR3 has 11 amino acids. Germline assignment: CDR1 ENHRY and CDR2 SYGVKD. As DNA, the CDR3 is TGTGCCATCAAGGGGAACACTGAAGCTTTCTTT. Translated, it gives CAIKGNTEAFF.

The genes are TRBV4-1 and TRBJ1-2; TRBD1 matches 8 bases. CDR1 MGHRA and CDR2 YSYEKL come from the germline V gene. The CDR3 runs 15 residues. V lost 1 base, J lost 7 bases, and 8 bases stayed unmatched. The CDR3 sequence: CASSQAGAGGFGYTF. The CDR3 DNA follows: TGCGCCAGCAGCCAAGCAGGTGCAGGGGGCTTTGGCTACACCTTC.

The V gene is TRBV9, the J gene TRBJ2-1; 11 nucleotides agree with TRBD1. CDR1 and CDR2 (germline): SGDLS, YYNGEE. The CDR3 is made up of 16 amino acids. V shed 0 bases, J shed 10 bases, and the junction held 9 bases outside the gene matches. The chain's CDR3 is CASSVEGQGGSGEQFF. The DNA for the CDR3 is TGTGCCAGCAGCGTAGAGGGACAGGGGGGGAGTGGGGAGCAGTTCTTC.

CDR3 sequence (DNA): TGTGCCAGCAGTTTAGTAGGAGGGGTCCAGCCCCAGCATTTT. It is translated as CASSLVGGVQPQHF. The chain joins TRBV28 to TRBJ1-5; tentative D call: TRBD1 (5 bases). The germline CDR1 and CDR2 sequences are MDHEN and SYDVKM. V dropped 2 bases and J dropped 7 bases, with 12 bases sitting between them. The CDR3 has 14 residues. Variable domain in full (rest from reference TRBV28 and TRBJ1-5): DVKVTQSSRYLVKRTGEKVFLECVQDMDHENMFWYRQDPGLGLRLIYFSYDVKMKEKGDIPEGYSVSREKKERFSLILESASTNQTSMYLCASSLVGGVQPQHFGDGTRLSIL.

Points on this clonotype: Relative to the germline gene, one junction end is altered; a read error may explain this. The J gene is TRBJ2-5, the V gene TRBV7-8, with D uncertain. CDR3 length: 12 amino acids. Germline-derived CDR1 and CDR2 are SGHVS and FQNEAQ. Here the CDR3 DNA reads TGTGCCAGCAGCCCCAGCCAAGGGACCCAGTACTTC. It is translated as CASSPSQGTQYF.

This chain connects TRBV6-2 or TRBV6-3 to TRBJ2-7; D is unclear. Germline V gene sequence: CDR1 MNHEY, CDR2 SVGEGT. Trimming left V 6 bases short and J 3 bases short, with 15 bases between. The length of the CDR3 is 14 residues. For the CDR3, the DNA is TGTGCCAGCAGAAGGTGGGCGTCTGTCTACGAGCAGTACTTC. It specifies CASRRWASVYEQYF.

This sequence joins TRBV19 and TRBJ2-1; 7 bases are a match to TRBD1. This CDR3 is built from 16 residues. Germline V gene lookup returns CDR1 LNHDA and CDR2 SQIVND (reference sequence). The V gene end was trimmed by 4 bases and the J gene end by 4 bases; junction bases not matched to a gene: 10. In DNA form, the CDR3 reads TGTGCCAGTAGTACAAAGAGGGGGCCCCCTTACAATGAGCAGTTCTTC. Its translation is CASSTKRGPPYNEQFF.

The V call is TRBV20-1, the J call TRBJ1-5; the match to TRBD1 covers 7 bases. This CDR3 is 13 amino acids long. The V and J ends lost 3 bases and 9 bases, in that order; junction bases with no gene match: 8. Per the germline V gene, CDR1 is DFQATT and CDR2 is SNEGSKA (reference sequence). The CDR3 protein is CSAREDRTGPQHF. The CDR3 nucleotides are TGCAGTGCTAGGGAGGACAGGACGGGGCCCCAGCATTTT.

The chain employs TRBV28 and TRBJ1-2; 10 bases line up with TRBD1. The J segment lost 0 bases and the V segment lost 3 bases, leaving 7 bases of the junction unmatched. Germline CDR1 and CDR2: MDHEN and SYDVKM. This CDR3 spans 17 amino acids. CDR3 residues: CASSLWTGGDPNYGYTF. Here the CDR3 DNA reads TGTGCCAGCAGTTTGTGGACAGGGGGGGATCCTAACTATGGCTACACCTTC.

The gene calls are TRBV19 and TRBJ2-1, with D possibly TRBD2 on 6 matching bases. V gave up 4 bases and J gave up 8 bases, with 15 bases separating them. The CDR3 is 14 amino acids. Germline CDR1 is LNHDA and CDR2 is SQIVND (reference sequence). As DNA, the CDR3 is TGTGCCAGTAGTACTAGACTGGGAGGCCATGAGCAGTTCTTC. This gives the protein CASSTRLGGHEQFF.

This clonotype was seen a single time. The V gene is TRBV2, the J gene TRBJ2-6, with D possibly matching TRBD1 (5 bases). Trimming pared 7 bases from V and 1 base from J, leaving 20 bases between. The CDR3 spans 18 residues. Looked up from germline, CDR1 is SNHLY and CDR2 is FYNNEI. CDR3 sequence reads: CASKPTDRGPSGANVLTF. CDR3 nucleotides: TGTGCCAGCAAACCGACAGACCGCGGCCCTTCTGGGGCCAACGTCCTGACTTTC.

The genes are TRBV7-9 and TRBJ2-7; possibly TRBD1 or TRBD2 for D (5 bases each). This CDR3 is 17 amino acids long. The germline V gene encodes CDR1 SEHNR and CDR2 FQNEAQ (reference sequence). V shed 1 base and J shed 4 bases, with 20 bases lying between them. CDR3 region: CASSLVSSYDYRYEQYV. DNA for the CDR3: TGTGCCAGCAGCTTAGTTTCCTCGTACGACTACAGGTACGAGCAGTACGTC.

J is TRBJ2-1 and V is TRBV2; 14 bases are shared with TRBD2. Germline loops: CDR1 SNHLY, CDR2 FYNNEI. Trimming removed 9 bases from V and 7 bases from J; junction bases left unmatched: 8. The CDR3 runs to 15 residues. In DNA form, the CDR3 reads TGTGCCAGTAGACTAGCGGGAGGGCCGACGAATGAGCAGTTCTTC. This sequence encodes CASRLAGGPTNEQFF.

The chain recombines TRBV3-1 with TRBJ2-4, with 7 bases fitting TRBD1. This CDR3 region has 19 residues. The V segment lost 0 bases and the J segment 3 bases; nucleotides outside the gene matches: 14. Germline CDR1 and CDR2: LGHDT and YNNKEL (reference sequence). CDR3 in amino acids: CASSQDPVGTDNGKNIQYF. CDR3 bases: TGTGCCAGCAGCCAAGATCCCGTGGGGACAGACAATGGCAAAAACATTCAGTACTTC. The full variable domain, rest sourced from reference TRBV3-1 and TRBJ2-4, is DTAVSQTPKYLVTQMGNDKSIKCEQNLGHDTMYWYKQDSKKFLKIMFSYNNKELIINETVPNRFSPKSPDKAHLNLHINSLELGDSAVYFCASSQDPVGTDNGKNIQYFGAGTRLSVL.

V and J are TRBV20-1 and TRBJ1-1, with no clear D. CDR3 length equals 13 residues. V shed 0 bases and J shed 1 base, with 6 bases lying between them. Germline-derived CDR1 and CDR2 are DFQATT and SNEGSKA (reference sequence). The CDR3 sequence is CSARDWKNTEAFF. As DNA, the CDR3 is TGCAGTGCTAGAGACTGGAAGAACACTGAAGCTTTCTTT.

This rearrangement joins TRBV29-1 to TRBJ1-1; D is possibly TRBD1 (6 bases). Germline CDR1 reads SQVTM; CDR2 reads ANQGSEA. CDR3 length: 15 amino acids. Trimming removed 5 bases from V and 4 bases from J, with 20 bases in between. The CDR3 here is CSVSEGGGLGTEAFF. CDR3 coding DNA: TGCAGCGTTTCCGAAGGGGGAGGGTTAGGCACTGAAGCTTTCTTT.

The chain has TRBV9 and TRBJ1-1; D remains unclear. CDR1 and CDR2 from the germline V gene are SGDLS and YYNGEE. With 0 bases removed from V and 3 bases from J, the gap between germline ends came to 15 bases. The CDR3 runs 16 residues. The CDR3 DNA sequence: TGTGCCAGCAGCGTAGTGAAGGCCAGTGAGGACACTGAAGCTTTCTTT. This gives the protein CASSVVKASEDTEAFF. Filled out from reference TRBV9 and TRBJ1-1, the complete variable domain reads DSGVTQTPKHLITATGQRVTLRCSPRSGDLSVYWYQQSLDQGLQFLIQYYNGEERAKGNILERFSAQQFPDLHSELNLSSLELGDSALYFCASSVVKASEDTEAFFGQGTRLTVV.

V usage is TRBV6-5 and J usage is TRBJ2-7; TRBD2 aligns across 9 bases. With V trimmed by 6 bases and J by 1 base, 7 bases remained unmatched. The germline V gene encodes CDR1 MNHEY and CDR2 SVGAGI. CDR3 length equals 15 residues. The CDR3 protein is CASSPSGGPSYEQYF. CDR3 bases: TGTGCCAGCAGCCCGAGCGGGGGGCCTTCCTACGAGCAGTACTTC.

The chain couples TRBV27 to TRBJ1-6, with D possibly TRBD1 on 6 matching bases. Between the trimmed V and J ends, which lost 8 bases and 5 bases, there was a span of 22 bases. CDR1 MNHEY and CDR2 SMNVEV come from the germline V gene (reference sequence). The CDR3 totals 17 residues. The DNA for the CDR3 is TGTGCCAGCGCCGGTCTAGGGGGGCGCAGGAATAATTCACCCCTCCACTTT. The encoded protein is CASAGLGGRRNNSPLHF.

The chain couples TRBV7-9 to TRBJ1-1; D is ambiguous. V lost 5 bases and J 3 bases, leaving 10 bases between the germline ends. The CDR3 is made up of 13 amino acids. Germline-derived CDR1 and CDR2 are SEHNR and FQNEAQ (reference sequence). The CDR3 coding sequence is TGTGCCAGCAGCGCCATTGGGGACACTGAAGCTTTCTTT. As protein: CASSAIGDTEAFF.

The chain combines TRBV18 with TRBJ2-5; TRBD1 matches 10 bases. V lost 6 bases and J lost 5; bases outside the gene matches: 9. The CDR3 contains 15 residues. Germline CDR1 reads KGHSH; CDR2 reads LQKENI. CDR3 nucleotide sequence: TGTGCCAGCTCGCCTAGACAGGGGGCTAAGGAGACCCAGTACTTC. Its protein product is CASSPRQGAKETQYF.